The 5 T cell receptor beta chains given below trace back to one sample, sequenced in a study of T-cell memory formation after mild COVID-19. One entry per CDR3 protein, called by TCRdb with MiXCR from the 5' RACE reads. The sample includes some 300,000 distinct CDR3 sequences, around 20% of them seen just once. Sequencing input: PBMCs or a T cell subset sorted from them (not recorded which). The receptors come from a man younger than 35 who had mild COVID-19 (a few samples of this study predate the infection). Cell type and time point are not known.

This clonotype was recorded once. The junction departs from the called germline gene at one end, perhaps through a read error. The CDR3 is CASSQDKRKYTWELFF. The CDR3 region has the DNA TGTGCCAGCAGCCAAGATAAGAGGAAATACACCTGGGAGCTGTTTTTT. The chain employs TRBV3-1 and TRBJ2-2; no reliable D call. This CDR3 comprises 16 residues. Germline V gives CDR1 LGHDT, CDR2 YNNKEL (reference sequence).

The chain combines TRBV7-9 with TRBJ2-5; tentatively, D is TRBD1 or TRBD2 (6 bases each). The CDR3 runs 15 residues. The V gene lost 5 bases and the J gene lost 4 bases, with 17 bases spanning the gap. Germline values: CDR1 SEHNR, CDR2 FQNEAQ (reference sequence). CDR3 amino acids: CASSAPSRGGETQYF. DNA of the CDR3: TGTGCCAGCAGCGCCCCCAGCAGGGGAGGAGAGACCCAGTACTTC.

J is TRBJ1-6 and V is TRBV19; maybe TRBD1 (5 bases). The V gene's germline CDR1 is LNHDA and CDR2 SQIVND (reference sequence). The germline V and J ends were trimmed by 6 bases and 8 bases, with 14 bases remaining between them. The CDR3 runs 14 residues. CDR3 residues: CASSRDSVDSPLHF. The CDR3 DNA reads as TGTGCCAGTAGCAGGGACTCCGTCGATTCACCCCTCCACTTT.

This clonotype has more than one count but fewer than ten. The V and J genes are TRBV20-1 and TRBJ2-2, with 10 positions matching TRBD2. From germline, CDR1 is DFQATT and CDR2 SNEGSKA (reference sequence). The V segment lost 5 bases and the J segment 9 bases; nucleotides outside the gene matches: 9. The length of the CDR3 is 14 residues. The CDR3 protein is CSARGRTSGRELFF. DNA for the CDR3: TGCAGTGCTCGCGGGAGGACTAGCGGCCGGGAGCTGTTTTTT.

In this sample, this clonotype turned up many times. CDR3 nucleotides: TGTGCCAGCAGCTTTCTCAGGAGGAGGGTCACCAAAAACATTCAGTACTTC. As protein: CASSFLRRRVTKNIQYF. The V call is TRBV7-9, the J call TRBJ2-4, with D possibly being TRBD2 (6 bases). The CDR3 is 17 residues long. Trimming cost V 3 bases and J 2 bases, with 17 bases left between them. CDR1 and CDR2 from the germline V gene are SEHNR and FQNEAQ (reference sequence).